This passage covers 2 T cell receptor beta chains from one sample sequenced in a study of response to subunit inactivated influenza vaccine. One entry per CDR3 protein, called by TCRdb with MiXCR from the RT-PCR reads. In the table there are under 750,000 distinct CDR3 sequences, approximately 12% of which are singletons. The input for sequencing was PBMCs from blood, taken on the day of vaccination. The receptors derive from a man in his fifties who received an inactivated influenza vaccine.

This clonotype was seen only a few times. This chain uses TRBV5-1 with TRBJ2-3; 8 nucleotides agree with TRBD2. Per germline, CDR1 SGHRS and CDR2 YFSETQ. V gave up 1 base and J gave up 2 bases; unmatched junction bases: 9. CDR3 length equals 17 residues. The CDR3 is CASSLRPAGELTDTQYF. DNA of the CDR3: TGCGCCAGCAGCTTGCGGCCAGCGGGGGAACTCACAGATACGCAGTATTTT.

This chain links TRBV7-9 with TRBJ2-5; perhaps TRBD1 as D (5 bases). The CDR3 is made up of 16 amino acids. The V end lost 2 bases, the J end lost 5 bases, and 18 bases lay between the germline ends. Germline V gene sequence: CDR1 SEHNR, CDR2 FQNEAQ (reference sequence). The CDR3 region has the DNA TGTGCCAGCAGCTTATTGTATTGGGGCCTGAGGGAGACCCAGTACTTC. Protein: CASSLLYWGLRETQYF.